Listed here are 27 T cell receptor beta chains from one sample, sequenced in a study of Graves' ophthalmopathy and Graves' hyperthyroidism. Amplified material comprised TCR beta CDR3 regions derived from RNA transcripts. HTBI primers were employed in first-round RT-PCR, then a second-round multiplex PCR followed. Each CDR3 protein is one row after TCRdb ran MiXCR on the multiplex PCR reads. This sample has 600,000 to 650,000 distinct CDR3 sequences; over 20% occur once, and the top ten carry around 6.9%. The sequenced sample was peripheral blood. These receptors originate from a woman aged 18-35 years with stable Graves' hyperthyroidism. Some clones in this sample may be carry-over from other donors' samples.

This clonotype was seen more than once but under ten times. The chain employs TRBV12-5 and TRBJ1-2; D not resolved. CDR1 LGHNT and CDR2 FRNRAP come from the germline V gene. The CDR3 totals 13 residues. The V and J ends lost 3 bases and 2 bases respectively, with 7 bases between them. The CDR3 DNA follows: TGTGCTAGTGGTTTTGGGCACAACTATGGCTACACCTTC. It yields the protein CASGFGHNYGYTF.

This clonotype was seen many times. The chain recombines TRBV20-1 with TRBJ1-1; D is perhaps TRBD1 (5 bases). The V end lost 0 bases, the J end lost 7 bases, and 12 bases lay between the germline ends. The germline CDR1 and CDR2 sequences are DFQATT and SNEGSKA (reference sequence). This CDR3 spans 13 amino acids. The CDR3 region has the DNA TGCAGTGCTAGAGATTCCATCGACAGTGAAGCTTTCTTT. Translating it yields CSARDSIDSEAFF.

Concerning this clonotype: This may be a read error: a much more frequent sequence differs by one nucleotide. The chain joins TRBV27 to TRBJ1-2; D unclear. The V end was cut by 8 bases, the J end by 2 bases, with 9 bases between. CDR3 size: 12 residues. Germline V gene lookup returns CDR1 MNHEY and CDR2 SMNVEV (reference sequence). The CDR3 DNA follows: TGTGCCAGCGGTTGGGAGAACTATGGCTACACCTTC. It codes for CASGWENYGYTF.

The table lists this clonotype with many counts. V usage is TRBV6-2 or TRBV6-3 and J usage is TRBJ2-7; 8 bases map to TRBD2. After removal of 7 bases from V and 4 bases from J, the junction contained 12 bases not matched to a gene. The length of the CDR3 is 15 residues. Germline V gene lookup returns CDR1 MNHEY and CDR2 SVGEGT. As DNA, the CDR3 is TGTGCCAGCATGATATTTGGCCTAGCGGGTTACGAGCAGTACTTC. Its protein product is CASMIFGLAGYEQYF.

This clonotype was observed at least ten times. The rearrangement uses TRBV20-1 and TRBJ2-5, with 7 bases aligning to TRBD2. The CDR3 extends over 12 amino acids. Losses at the gene ends were 4 bases for V and 4 bases for J; bases not matched to a gene: 3. Germline V gene data show CDR1 as DFQATT and CDR2 as SNEGSKA (reference sequence). This chain's CDR3 is CSATTSRETQYF. DNA for the CDR3: TGCAGTGCTACGACTAGCCGAGAGACCCAGTACTTC.

This sequence joins TRBV12-3 or TRBV12-4 and TRBJ2-2, with 9 bases that match TRBD2. J gave up 5 bases and V 3 bases, and 10 bases lay outside the gene matches. The CDR3 runs 17 residues. The CDR3 DNA follows: TGTGCCAGCAGTTTGGTAGCGGGAGTACTAATGACCGGGGAGCTGTTTTTT. Translated: CASSLVAGVLMTGELFF.

This chain links TRBV12-5 with TRBJ2-1, with D tentatively TRBD1 (5 bases). Germline-derived CDR1 and CDR2 are LGHNT and FRNRAP. The CDR3 consists of 19 residues. Trimming removed 1 base from V and 0 bases from J, with 19 bases in between. Here the CDR3 reads CASGLASRAVLSSYNEQFF. CDR3 nucleotide sequence: TGTGCTAGTGGTTTGGCAAGCAGGGCGGTGCTTAGCTCCTACAATGAGCAGTTCTTC.

This clonotype was seen repeatedly, ten times or more. This chain links TRBV28 with TRBJ2-5; D perhaps matches TRBD2 (5 bases). Germline CDR1 MDHEN, CDR2 SYDVKM. V was cut by 4 bases and J by 0 bases, with 6 bases left in between. The CDR3 is 13 amino acids. The CDR3 nucleotides read TGTGCCAGCAGTTCCGGGGACCAAGAGACCCAGTACTTC. It specifies CASSSGDQETQYF.

This clonotype was recorded many times. This sequence joins TRBV6-1 and TRBJ1-1; possible D gene TRBD1, 6 bases. There are 15 residues in the CDR3. V lost 6 bases and J 5 bases, leaving 19 bases between the germline ends. Germline V gene data show CDR1 as MNHNS and CDR2 as SASEGT. CDR3 sequence reads: CASRLGPWGPTEAFF. The CDR3 DNA reads TGTGCCAGCAGACTAGGGCCCTGGGGGCCTACTGAAGCTTTCTTT.

The chain links TRBV28 to TRBJ1-5, with 8 bases aligning to TRBD1. CDR3 length: 15 residues. In germline, CDR1 is MDHEN, CDR2 SYDVKM. The ends lost 5 bases at V and 6 bases at J; junction bases unmatched: 9. DNA for the CDR3: TGTGCCAGCAGTACGAATTCAGGGGGCGGTCAGCCCCAGCATTTT. Translating it yields CASSTNSGGGQPQHF. Drawing the rest from reference TRBV28 and TRBJ1-5, the complete variable domain is DVKVTQSSRYLVKRTGEKVFLECVQDMDHENMFWYRQDPGLGLRLIYFSYDVKMKEKGDIPEGYSVSREKKERFSLILESASTNQTSMYLCASSTNSGGGQPQHFGDGTRLSIL.

A word on this clonotype: The junction departs from germline at one end; a sequencing error may be responsible. This chain links TRBV20-1 with TRBJ1-2; no clear D gene. Germline loops: CDR1 DFQATT, CDR2 SNEGSKA (reference sequence). This CDR3 comprises 13 residues. The CDR3 DNA is TGCAGTGCTATGAGAACAGAGACTTATGACTACACCTTC. This translates into CSAMRTETYDYTF.

CDR3 nucleotides: TGTGCCAGCGGCCCGACAGGACCAAACGAAGCTTTCTTT. Residues: CASGPTGPNEAFF. The chain carries TRBV25-1 and TRBJ1-1, with D maybe TRBD1 (6 bases). The V gene lost 8 bases and the J gene lost 8 bases, with 18 bases spanning the gap. The CDR3 is 13 residues long. Germline V CDR1 and CDR2: MGHDK, SYGVNS.

This clonotype was seen many times. This chain links TRBV19 with TRBJ1-5; weak D call: TRBD1 (5 bases). Germline values: CDR1 LNHDA, CDR2 SQIVND (reference sequence). V lost 2 bases and J 6 bases, leaving 17 bases between the germline ends. The CDR3 is made up of 16 amino acids. This CDR3 reads CASSIIYGGGGQPQHF. The CDR3 coding sequence is TGTGCCAGTAGTATAATATACGGCGGCGGGGGTCAGCCCCAGCATTTT.

This clonotype has ten or more counts. The chain recombines TRBV10-3 with TRBJ2-5; tentative D call: TRBD1 (6 bases). The CDR3 runs 16 residues. The V end lost 8 bases, the J end lost 2 bases, and 21 bases lay between the germline ends. Germline values: CDR1 ENHRY, CDR2 SYGVKD. In DNA, the CDR3 is TGTGCCATCTCCACCAAGGGATACAGGGAACAAGAGACCCAGTACTTC. It yields the protein CAISTKGYREQETQYF.

This clonotype came up many times. The chain employs TRBV2 and TRBJ1-5; D ambiguous. The CDR3 loop spans 12 amino acids. Trimming took off 1 base at V and 6 bases at J, with 4 bases between the two ends. Germline V gene data show CDR1 as SNHLY and CDR2 as FYNNEI. The CDR3 loop is CASSEVRQPQHF. CDR3 DNA: TGTGCCAGCAGTGAAGTTCGTCAGCCCCAGCATTTT.

This clonotype was counted a few times. The CDR3 DNA is TGTGCCAGACAGGGGGGGAACACTGAAGCTTTCTTT. Its protein product is CARQGGNTEAFF. The gene calls are TRBV6-1 and TRBJ1-1, with 8 bases identical to TRBD1. This CDR3 has 12 amino acids. Germline V lookup: CDR1 MNHNS, CDR2 SASEGT. Trimming took 9 bases from V and 1 from J; bases not matched to a gene: 1.

V and J are TRBV19 and TRBJ2-5; 9 positions agree with TRBD1. The CDR3 runs to 15 residues. CDR1 and CDR2 (germline): LNHDA, SQIVND (reference sequence). V shed 5 bases and J 5 bases; nucleotides not matched to a gene: 9. CDR3 coding DNA: TGTGCCAGTAGTCCGGACAGGGGAGTGGGCGAGACCCAGTACTTC. It codes for CASSPDRGVGETQYF. Full variable domain (rest looked up from reference TRBV19 and TRBJ2-5): DGGITQSPKYLFRKEGQNVTLSCEQNLNHDAMYWYRQDPGQGLRLIYYSQIVNDFQKGDIAEGYSVSREKKESFPLTVTSAQKNPTAFYLCASSPDRGVGETQYFGPGTRLLVL.

This clonotype was detected many times. The chain employs TRBV12-3 or TRBV12-4 and TRBJ1-2, with D tentatively TRBD1 (6 bases). V shed 3 bases and J shed 1 base, with 9 bases lying between them. The CDR3 spans 14 residues. CDR3 DNA sequence: TGTGCCAGCAGTTTCGGCAGGGGTAACTATGGCTACACCTTC. The encoded protein is CASSFGRGNYGYTF.

This clonotype was observed at least ten times. The chain links TRBV12-3 or TRBV12-4 to TRBJ1-1; maybe TRBD1 (5 bases). The CDR3 has 15 amino acids. V gave up 3 bases and J gave up 0 bases, with 11 bases separating them. In DNA form, the CDR3 reads TGTGCCAGCAGTTTCGTTTACAGGATGAACACTGAAGCTTTCTTT. Encoded protein: CASSFVYRMNTEAFF.

The genes are TRBV5-1 and TRBJ1-3, with 10 bases aligning to TRBD1. The CDR3 runs to 14 residues. CDR1 SGHRS and CDR2 YFSETQ come from the germline V gene. V shed 7 bases and J 3 bases; nucleotides not matched to a gene: 4. In DNA form, the CDR3 reads TGCGCCAGCGGGACAGGGGAAGGTGGAAACACCATATATTTT. Translating it yields CASGTGEGGNTIYF.

This clonotype was observed many times. V is TRBV27 and J is TRBJ1-1; D not resolved. The CDR3 is made up of 14 amino acids. The V end lost 3 bases, the J end lost 4 bases, and 12 bases lay between the germline ends. Germline V gene sequence: CDR1 MNHEY, CDR2 SMNVEV (reference sequence). CDR3 in amino acids: CASSLNRWTTEAFF. The DNA for the CDR3 is TGTGCCAGCAGTTTGAATAGGTGGACCACTGAAGCTTTCTTT.

In its sample, this clonotype was seen many times. The chain recombines TRBV29-1 with TRBJ1-1; the match to TRBD1 covers 7 bases. The CDR3 totals 12 residues. The germline V gene has CDR1 SQVTM and CDR2 ANQGSEA. V lost 7 bases and J lost 0; bases outside the gene matches: 2. In DNA form, the CDR3 reads TGCAGCGGGGGACAGATGAACACTGAAGCTTTCTTT. Encoded protein: CSGGQMNTEAFF.

For the CDR3, the DNA is TGTGCCAGCAGTTACAAGGGGTGGTACGAGCAGTACTTC. Amino acids: CASSYKGWYEQYF. This chain connects TRBV12-3 or TRBV12-4 to TRBJ2-7, with a possible D match to TRBD1 (5 bases). V was shortened by 4 bases and J by 4 bases, with 11 bases between the two germline ends. CDR3 length equals 13 residues.

In its sample, this clonotype was seen a few times. A read error may account for a junction end that differs from germline. The chain links TRBV7-1 to TRBJ1-1; possible D gene TRBD1, 6 bases. TRBV7-1 counts as an open reading frame of uncertain function. The CDR3 contains 20 residues. For the CDR3, the DNA is TGTGCCAGCACCTCAGCCTCAAATACCCCAGGGGCATTTCTTAGGACTGAAGCTTTCTTT. Encoded protein: CASTSASNTPGAFLRTEAFF.

This clonotype was found many times. The CDR3 region is CALRSYRGRYEQYF. The CDR3 DNA follows: TGTGCCCTCAGATCGTACAGGGGGCGATACGAGCAGTACTTC. The rearrangement joins TRBV30 to TRBJ2-7, with 9 bases aligning to TRBD1. CDR1 is GTSNPN, CDR2 SVGIG, per germline (reference sequence). CDR3 size: 14 residues. Germline trimming cut 8 bases from V and 4 bases from J; bases unmatched to any gene: 12.

The chain employs TRBV12-3 or TRBV12-4 and TRBJ2-7; perhaps D is TRBD1 or TRBD2 (7 bases each). This CDR3 spans 14 amino acids. The V gene lost 9 bases and the J gene lost 6 bases, with 21 bases spanning the gap. CDR3 in amino acids: CASGRGQKIGEQYF. The CDR3 DNA is TGTGCCAGTGGGAGGGGACAGAAAATCGGCGAGCAGTACTTC.

This clonotype was observed many times. The chain has TRBV12-3 or TRBV12-4 and TRBJ2-2, with D tentatively TRBD1 (6 bases). This CDR3 region has 15 residues. V lost 5 bases and J 1 base, leaving 11 bases between the germline ends. This chain's CDR3 is CASSPGQRNTGELFF. The CDR3 DNA sequence: TGTGCCAGCAGTCCCGGACAGAGGAACACCGGGGAGCTGTTTTTT.